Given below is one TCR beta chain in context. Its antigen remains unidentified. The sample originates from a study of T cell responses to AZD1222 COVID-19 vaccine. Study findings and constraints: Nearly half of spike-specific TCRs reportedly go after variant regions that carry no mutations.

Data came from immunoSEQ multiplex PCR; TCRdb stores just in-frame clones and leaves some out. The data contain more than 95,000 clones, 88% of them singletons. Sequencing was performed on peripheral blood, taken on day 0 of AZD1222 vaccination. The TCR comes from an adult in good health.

CDR3 DNA: TGTGCCAGCAGTTACCGGGACAGGGGTTCACCCCTCCACTTT. Translation gives CASSYRDRGSPLHF. The V gene is TRBV6-2 or TRBV6-3, the J gene TRBJ1-6; TRBD1 matches at 10 bases. With V trimmed by 2 bases and J by 9 bases, 1 base remained unmatched. In germline, CDR1 is MNHEY, CDR2 SVGEGT. The CDR3 loop spans 14 amino acids.